What follows are 21 T cell receptor beta chains derived from one specimen sequenced in a study of tumor-infiltrating lymphocytes in primary liver carcinoma. The roughly 17-31 mg bulk tissue piece was not sorted before simultaneous RNA and DNA extraction. From about 0.45 ug total RNA, TCR beta cDNA was generated with a primer in the constant region. TCR beta libraries came from three nested multiplex PCR rounds using slightly modified ARM-PCR. With TRBV1-TRBV30 forward primers and a C-beta reverse primer, the first two PCR rounds were run for roughly 9 cycles each. Each CDR3 protein gets one entry after TCRdb re-called the multiplex PCR reads with MiXCR. The sample records some 100,000 distinct CDR3 sequences, 55% to 80% being singletons. The source material was liver tumor tissue from sampling region 2. The subset is: tumor region T2, inferior pole. The receptor source for this set is a woman between 55 and 75 years old with primary liver carcinoma and hepatitis B virus infection.

In the case of this clonotype: One end of the junction is discordant with germline, which a read error may explain. This chain links TRBV7-8 with TRBJ1-2; 7 bases line up with TRBD1. The CDR3 spans 14 residues. Germline assignment: CDR1 SGHVS and CDR2 FQNEAQ. This CDR3 reads CTSSRDSPSYGYTF. CDR3 DNA: TGTACCAGCAGCCGGGACAGTCCAAGCTATGGCTACACCTTC.

This chain joins TRBV29-1 and TRBJ2-1; TRBD2 aligns across 7 bases. This CDR3 comprises 14 residues. Germline lookup yields CDR1 SQVTM and CDR2 ANQGSEA. In DNA, the CDR3 is TGCAGAGGTAAGCGGGGCAGCTCCTACAATGAGCAGTTCTTC. Its protein product is CRGKRGSSYNEQFF.

Details on this clonotype: The final CDR3 position lacks the conserved phenylalanine or tryptophan, pointing to a likely read error. This sequence joins TRBV5-4 and TRBJ1-2, with 7 bases that match TRBD1. Per the germline V gene, CDR1 is SGHNT and CDR2 is YYREEE (reference sequence). This CDR3 is 14 amino acids long. CDR3 in amino acids: CASSLGQRSYGYTS. The DNA of the CDR3 is TGTGCCAGTAGCTTGGGACAGCGATCCTATGGCTACACCTCC.

This clonotype came up once. The junction shows a germline mismatch at one end, possibly a read error. The genes are TRBV4-2 and TRBJ1-1; D possibly corresponds to TRBD1 (5 bases). CDR1 and CDR2 (germline): LGHNA, YNFKEQ. The CDR3 contains 16 residues. The CDR3 sequence is CAGSQGAGIANTEAFF. CDR3 nucleotides: TGTGCCGGCAGCCAAGGGGCCGGGATAGCGAACACTGAAGCTTTCTTT.

Turning to this clonotype: Germline is not matched at one junction end, which may reflect a read error. This chain connects TRBV19 to TRBJ2-1, with TRBD1 identical over 9 bases. Germline V CDR1 and CDR2: LNHDA, SQIVND (reference sequence). The CDR3 is 14 amino acids. Here the CDR3 DNA reads TGTGCCAGTAGACCACAGGGGGCCTCGGGTGAGCAATTCTTC. Translating gives CASRPQGASGEQFF.

Ten or more counts support this clonotype. This rearrangement joins TRBV11-3 to TRBJ2-1; 9 bases agree with TRBD2. Losses at the gene ends were 1 base for V and 8 bases for J; bases not matched to a gene: 12. The CDR3 is 17 residues long. Germline values: CDR1 SGHNT, CDR2 YENEEA. The DNA for the CDR3 is TGTGCCAGCAGCTTAGTGTTGAGGACTAGCGCCGTCGATGAGCAGTTCTTC. It is translated as CASSLVLRTSAVDEQFF.

With respect to this clonotype: A much more abundant neighbour one base away suggests this may be a read error. The V call is TRBV5-6, the J call TRBJ1-1; no reliable D call. CDR3 length: 12 residues. V lost 2 bases to trimming and J lost 13 bases, with 15 bases between them. The germline V gene has CDR1 SGHDT and CDR2 YYEEEE. The CDR3 bases are TGTGCCAGCAGCTTAAGGGTGGGAAAGCATTTCTTT. This encodes CASSLRVGKHFF.

The V and J genes are TRBV7-2 and TRBJ2-5; D might be TRBD1 or TRBD2, each matching 6 bases. Germline values: CDR1 SGHTA, CDR2 FQGNSA. Deletions cut 5 bases from V and 1 base from J, with 11 bases between. This CDR3 is 14 amino acids long. The CDR3 nucleotides read TGTGCCAGCAGCCAGGGGCGGGGCCAAGAGACCCAGTACTTC. Its protein is CASSQGRGQETQYF.

This sequence joins TRBV12-3 or TRBV12-4 and TRBJ2-1, with TRBD2 as a possible D gene (6 bases). The CDR3 runs 15 residues. V shed 7 bases and J shed 4 bases, with 17 bases lying between them. The CDR3 sequence: CASTTTTRVYNEQFF. The CDR3 DNA sequence: TGTGCCAGCACTACCACGACTAGGGTATACAATGAGCAGTTCTTC.

This clonotype is medium-sized within its sample. The chain combines TRBV11-2 with TRBJ2-7, with TRBD1 identical over 8 bases. CDR1 SGHAT and CDR2 FQNNGV come from the germline V gene. CDR3 length: 13 amino acids. The V segment lost 4 bases and the J segment 3 bases; nucleotides outside the gene matches: 2. CDR3 sequence: CASSSDRGYEQYF. Written as DNA, the CDR3 is TGTGCCAGCAGCTCTGACAGGGGCTACGAGCAGTACTTC.

As regards this clonotype: A read error is possible here, since a much larger clone lies one base away. J is TRBJ2-5 and V is TRBV7-9, with D possibly TRBD1 on 6 matching bases. The length of the CDR3 is 11 residues. Germline CDR1 is SEHNR and CDR2 is FQNEAQ (reference sequence). The CDR3 DNA reads TGTGCCAGCAGCTCAGGGGAGATCCAGTACTTC. Protein product: CASSSGEIQYF.

Details on this clonotype: A much larger clone lies one base from this, so it may be a read error. The chain uses TRBV6-5 and TRBJ2-3; D is perhaps TRBD2 (5 bases). Germline V gives CDR1 MNHEY, CDR2 SVGAGI. Between the trimmed V and J ends, which lost 6 bases and 4 bases, there was a span of 14 bases. The CDR3 loop spans 14 amino acids. The CDR3 protein is CASRLGVGADTQYF. In DNA, the CDR3 is TGTGCCAGCAGACTGGGAGTCGGCGCAGATACGCAGTATTTT.

A remark on this clonotype: One end of the junction does not line up with germline, which may come from a read error. The chain has TRBV4-1 and TRBJ1-5; 7 bases are a match to TRBD1. The CDR3 loop spans 14 amino acids. CDR1 MGHRA and CDR2 YSYEKL come from the germline V gene. The CDR3 sequence: CASSLEQGWQSQHF. The CDR3 DNA follows: TGTGCCAGCAGTCTAGAACAGGGGTGGCAGTCCCAGCATTTT.

The CDR3 here is CASSLGTSGYDAQFF. CDR3 nucleotide sequence: TGTGCCAGCAGCTTAGGGACCAGCGGTTACGATGCGCAGTTCTTC. The genes are TRBV11-2 and TRBJ2-1; D perhaps matches TRBD2 (5 bases). The germline CDR1 and CDR2 sequences are SGHAT and FQNNGV. V gave up 1 base and J gave up 12 bases, with 19 bases separating them. This CDR3 has 15 amino acids.

Concerning this clonotype: A much larger clone lies one base from this, so it may be a read error. The rearrangement joins TRBV28 to TRBJ2-6; D is perhaps TRBD2 (5 bases). Germline values: CDR1 MDHEN, CDR2 SYDVKM. V lost 4 bases, J lost 2 bases, and 12 bases lay in between. The CDR3 totals 16 residues. The CDR3 protein is CASSSRTGPGANVLTF. For the CDR3, the DNA is TGTGCCAGCAGTTCCCGGACTGGACCTGGGGCCAACGTCCTGACTTTC.

The chain's CDR3 is CASSETEDGNTIYF. CDR3 nucleotide sequence: TGTGCCAGCAGCGAGACGGAAGATGGAAACACCATATATTTT. This chain uses TRBV16 with TRBJ1-3; D call uncertain. Germline V gives CDR1 KGHSY, CDR2 FQNENV. Trimming stripped 5 bases from V and 3 bases from J, with 11 bases between. CDR3 length: 14 residues.

Details on this clonotype: The junction shows a germline mismatch at one end, possibly a read error. CDR3 in DNA: TGTGACAGCAGCCAGGCCGGGATGTTGTTCGGGGGGTTC. It translates to CDSSQAGMLFGGF. This sequence joins TRBV14 and TRBJ2-1; 7 positions match TRBD2. The CDR3 has 13 residues. Germline CDR1 reads SGHDN; CDR2 reads FVKESK.

The rearrangement uses TRBV12-5 and TRBJ2-5; a possible D gene is TRBD1 (6 bases). This CDR3 comprises 13 residues. The germline V gene has CDR1 LGHNT and CDR2 FRNRAP. V gave up 6 bases and J gave up 4 bases, with 12 bases separating them. The CDR3 spells CASGQYRAETQYF. The CDR3, as DNA: TGTGCTAGTGGCCAATACAGGGCAGAGACCCAGTACTTC.

In this sample, this clonotype turned up a few times. This may come from a read error, since a much larger clone is one base off. V and J are TRBV29-1 and TRBJ1-2, with no clear D. Germline assignment: CDR1 SQVTM and CDR2 ANQGSEA. The V gene lost 7 bases and the J gene lost 9 bases, with 15 bases spanning the gap. The CDR3 length is 11 residues. The CDR3 protein is CSARVQDSYTF. The CDR3 DNA follows: TGCAGCGCCCGAGTTCAGGATAGCTACACCTTC.

The chain employs TRBV5-1 and TRBJ1-1; D unclear. The CDR3 is 14 residues long. Trimming left V 2 bases short and J 0 bases short, with 8 bases between. Germline V gene data show CDR1 as SGHRS and CDR2 as YFSETQ. In DNA, the CDR3 is TGCGCCAGCAGCTTTGGGGTTTTGAACACTGAAGCTTTCTTT. It codes for CASSFGVLNTEAFF.

With regard to this clonotype: This may be a read error: a much more frequent sequence differs by one nucleotide. V usage is TRBV7-9 and J usage is TRBJ2-5; D possibly uses TRBD1 or TRBD2 (5 bases each). From germline, CDR1 is SEHNR and CDR2 FQNEAQ (reference sequence). This CDR3 comprises 10 residues. The CDR3, as DNA: TGTGCCAGCGGGGGAGAGACCCAGCACTTC. Translating it yields CASGGETQHF.